This is a list of T cell receptor beta chains from one sample in a study of blood T cell repertoires in COVID-19. Sequenced by immunoSEQ multiplex PCR; TCRdb stores in-frame clones only, minus some. Seen here are some 250,000 clones, around 93% observed once, and the top ten hold 0.95% to 1.5%. Sequenced input: PBMCs or T cells enriched from blood (not recorded which). The origin of the receptors is a human donor in a cohort exposed to, infected with or recovered from COVID-19 (not recorded which). The donor label of this sample is uncertain. Each CDR3 is given with its conserved first and last residue. D genes are given only for firm matches. The listing skips clone size in some rows; elsewhere it reads once, few, many or a size class.

CDR3nt,CDR3aa,v_gene,d_gene,abundance,j_gene
TGTGCCAGCAGTTCCGGGGGGGCAAGCGAGCAGTACTTC,CASSSGGASEQYF,TRBV27,TRBD2,NA,TRBJ2-7
TGTGCCAGCAGTTCGACAGGGAAATCTGGAAACACCATATATTTT,CASSSTGKSGNTIYF,TRBV6-5,TRBD1,NA,TRBJ1-3
TGCAGCGCCGGAAGAAAGCTAGTGGACACTGAAGCTTTCTTT,CSAGRKLVDTEAFF,TRBV29-1,NA,NA,TRBJ1-1
TGTGCCAGCAGCTCCGGGACAGGGGCCGACAATGAGCAGTTCTTC,CASSSGTGADNEQFF,TRBV7-8,TRBD1,NA,TRBJ2-1
TGTGCCAGCAGCGTAGGATTTAGTGAGGTGGAGACCCAGTACTTC,CASSVGFSEVETQYF,TRBV9,NA,NA,TRBJ2-5
TGTGCCACCAACGGAGGTTACAATGAGCAGTTCTTC,CATNGGYNEQFF,TRBV24-1,NA,NA,TRBJ2-1
TGTGCCAGCAGACTACAGGACCCTAGCACAGATACGCAGTATTTT,CASRLQDPSTDTQYF,TRBV5-6,NA,few,TRBJ2-3
TGCGCCAGCAGCCAAGATCGGCAGGCAACTAATGAAAAACTGTTTTTT,CASSQDRQATNEKLFF,TRBV4-1,NA,NA,TRBJ1-4
TGTGCCAGCAGTCTGGACAGGGGGCTGGTTGGCTCACCCCTCCACTTT,CASSLDRGLVGSPLHF,TRBV6-6,TRBD1,NA,TRBJ1-6
TGTGCCATCAGTGAGTCGAGGCTAGACACTGAAGCTTTCTTT,CAISESRLDTEAFF,TRBV10-3,NA,NA,TRBJ1-1
TGTGCCAGCAGCCGGGACTTATACAATGAGCAGTTCTTC,CASSRDLYNEQFF,TRBV27,NA,NA,TRBJ2-1
TGTGCCAGCAGTTACTCAGGGACAGGGGGCAGGGAGACCCAGTACTTC,CASSYSGTGGRETQYF,TRBV6-6,TRBD1,NA,TRBJ2-5
TGTGCCAGCAGCGTAGACTCCCACCCTAACTATGGCTACACCTTC,CASSVDSHPNYGYTF,TRBV9,NA,NA,TRBJ1-2
TGTGCCAGTAGTCCCCGGGGGACTAGCGTGCAGAACGAGCAGTACTTC,CASSPRGTSVQNEQYF,TRBV19,TRBD2,NA,TRBJ2-7